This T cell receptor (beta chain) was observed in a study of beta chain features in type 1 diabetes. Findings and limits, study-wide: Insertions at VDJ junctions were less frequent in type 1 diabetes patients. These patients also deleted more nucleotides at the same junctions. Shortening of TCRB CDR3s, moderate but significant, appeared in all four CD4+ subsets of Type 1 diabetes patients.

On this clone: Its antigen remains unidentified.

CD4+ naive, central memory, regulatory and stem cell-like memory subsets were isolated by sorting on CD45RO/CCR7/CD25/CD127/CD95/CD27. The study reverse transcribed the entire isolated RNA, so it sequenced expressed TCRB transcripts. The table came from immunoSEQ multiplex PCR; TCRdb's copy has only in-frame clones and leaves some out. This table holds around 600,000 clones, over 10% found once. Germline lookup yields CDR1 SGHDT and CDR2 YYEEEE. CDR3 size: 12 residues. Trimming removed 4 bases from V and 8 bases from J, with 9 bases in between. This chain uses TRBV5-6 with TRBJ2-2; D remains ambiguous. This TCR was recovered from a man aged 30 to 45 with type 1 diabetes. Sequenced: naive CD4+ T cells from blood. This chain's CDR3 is CASSADPGELFF. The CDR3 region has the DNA TGTGCCAGCAGCGCGGACCCTGGGGAGCTGTTTTTT.